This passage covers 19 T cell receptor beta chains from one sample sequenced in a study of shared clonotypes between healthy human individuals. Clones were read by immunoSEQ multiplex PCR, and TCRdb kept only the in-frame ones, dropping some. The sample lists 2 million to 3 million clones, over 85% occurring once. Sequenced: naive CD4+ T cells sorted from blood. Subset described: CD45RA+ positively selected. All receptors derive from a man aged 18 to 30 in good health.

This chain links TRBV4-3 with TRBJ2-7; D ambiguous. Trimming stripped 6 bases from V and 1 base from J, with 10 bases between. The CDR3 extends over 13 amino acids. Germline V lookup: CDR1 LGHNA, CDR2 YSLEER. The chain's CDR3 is CASSRTVSYEQYF. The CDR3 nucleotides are TGCGCCAGCAGTCGGACGGTATCCTACGAGCAGTACTTC.

CDR3 DNA sequence: TGTGCCACAAGGGACCCTAGGGGGTTAAATCAGCCCCAGCATTTT. It codes for CATRDPRGLNQPQHF. The genes are TRBV10-3 and TRBJ1-5; possible D gene TRBD1, 6 bases. V lost 10 bases to trimming and J lost 4 bases, with 20 bases between them. CDR1 is ENHRY, CDR2 SYGVKD, per germline. CDR3 length: 15 residues.

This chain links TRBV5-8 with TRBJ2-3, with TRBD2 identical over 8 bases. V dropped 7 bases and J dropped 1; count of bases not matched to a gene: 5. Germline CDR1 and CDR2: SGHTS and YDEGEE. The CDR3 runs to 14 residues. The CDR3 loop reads CASRKTSGTDTQYF. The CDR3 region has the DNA TGTGCCAGCCGAAAGACTAGCGGCACAGATACGCAGTATTTT.

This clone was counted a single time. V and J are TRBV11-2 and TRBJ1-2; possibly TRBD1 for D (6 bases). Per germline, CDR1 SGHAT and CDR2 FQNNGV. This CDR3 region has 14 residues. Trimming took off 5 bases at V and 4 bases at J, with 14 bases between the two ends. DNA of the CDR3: TGTGCCAGCAGCAAACAGGGTTATGGCTATGGCTACACCTTC. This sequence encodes CASSKQGYGYGYTF.

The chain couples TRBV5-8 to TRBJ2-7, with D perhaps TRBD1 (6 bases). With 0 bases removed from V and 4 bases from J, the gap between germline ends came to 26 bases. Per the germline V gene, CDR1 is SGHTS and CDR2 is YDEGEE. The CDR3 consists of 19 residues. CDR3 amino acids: CASSLEGTSGHRVFYEQYF. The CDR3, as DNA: TGTGCCAGCAGCTTGGAAGGGACCTCGGGACACCGAGTCTTTTACGAGCAGTACTTC.

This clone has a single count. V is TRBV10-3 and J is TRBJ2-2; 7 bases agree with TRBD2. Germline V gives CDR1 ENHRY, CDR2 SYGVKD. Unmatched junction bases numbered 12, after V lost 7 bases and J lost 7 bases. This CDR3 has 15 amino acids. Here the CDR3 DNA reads TGTGCCATCACCAACGGACTAGGAAGGGACGGGGAGCTGTTTTTT. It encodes CAITNGLGRDGELFF.

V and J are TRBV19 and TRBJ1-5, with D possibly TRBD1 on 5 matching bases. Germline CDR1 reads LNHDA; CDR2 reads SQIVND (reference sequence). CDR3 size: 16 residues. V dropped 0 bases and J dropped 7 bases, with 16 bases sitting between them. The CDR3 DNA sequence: TGTGCCAGTAGTATAGACTCCGGGCAGGGTCTCCAGCCCCAGCATTTT. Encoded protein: CASSIDSGQGLQPQHF.

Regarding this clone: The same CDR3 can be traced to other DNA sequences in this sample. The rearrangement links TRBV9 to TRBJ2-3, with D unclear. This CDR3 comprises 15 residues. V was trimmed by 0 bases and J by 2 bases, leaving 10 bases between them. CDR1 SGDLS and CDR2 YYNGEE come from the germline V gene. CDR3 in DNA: TGTGCCAGCAGCGTAGTGGGGATAATCACAGATACGCAGTATTTT. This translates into CASSVVGIITDTQYF.

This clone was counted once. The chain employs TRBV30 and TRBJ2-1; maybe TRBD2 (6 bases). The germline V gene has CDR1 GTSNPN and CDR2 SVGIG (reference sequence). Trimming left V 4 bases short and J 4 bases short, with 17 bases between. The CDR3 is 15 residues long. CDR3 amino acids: CAWTLTGETYNEQFF. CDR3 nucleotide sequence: TGTGCCTGGACCCTTACGGGGGAGACTTACAATGAGCAGTTCTTC.

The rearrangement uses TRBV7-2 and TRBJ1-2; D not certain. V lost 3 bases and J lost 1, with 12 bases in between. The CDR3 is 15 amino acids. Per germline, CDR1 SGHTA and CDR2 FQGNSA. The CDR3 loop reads CASSFPIGLNYGYTF. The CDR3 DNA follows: TGTGCCAGCAGCTTCCCCATCGGTCTTAACTATGGCTACACCTTC.

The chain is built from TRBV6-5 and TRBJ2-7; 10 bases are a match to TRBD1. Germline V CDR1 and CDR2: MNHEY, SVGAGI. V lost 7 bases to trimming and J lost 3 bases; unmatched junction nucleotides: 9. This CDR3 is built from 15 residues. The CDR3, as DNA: TGTGCCAGCACCGGAACCGGGACAGGGGTCTACGAGCAGTACTTC. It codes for CASTGTGTGVYEQYF.

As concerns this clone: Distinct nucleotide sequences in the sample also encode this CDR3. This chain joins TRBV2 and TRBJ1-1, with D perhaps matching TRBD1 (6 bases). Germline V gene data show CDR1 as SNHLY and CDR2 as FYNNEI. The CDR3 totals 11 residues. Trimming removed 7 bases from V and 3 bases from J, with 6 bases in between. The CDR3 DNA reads TGTGCCAGCAACAGGGACACTGAAGCTTTCTTT. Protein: CASNRDTEAFF.

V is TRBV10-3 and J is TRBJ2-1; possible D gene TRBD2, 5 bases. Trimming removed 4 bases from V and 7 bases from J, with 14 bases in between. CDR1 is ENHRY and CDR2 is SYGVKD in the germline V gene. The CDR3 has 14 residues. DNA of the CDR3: TGTGCCATCAGTGGAGGGCTGGGCTATAATGAGCAGTTCTTC. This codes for CAISGGLGYNEQFF.

DNA of the CDR3: TGTGCCAGCAGCGCCCGGGACCTCGTTAACTATGGCTACACCTTC. It translates to CASSARDLVNYGYTF. The gene calls are TRBV13 and TRBJ1-2; D is perhaps TRBD1 (5 bases). CDR3 length equals 15 residues. Trimming stripped 5 bases from V and 1 base from J, with 14 bases between. Per the germline V gene, CDR1 is PRHDT and CDR2 is FYEKMQ (reference sequence). The full variable domain, completed using reference TRBV13 and TRBJ1-2, is AAGVIQSPRHLIKEKRETATLKCYPIPRHDTVYWYQQGPGQDPQFLISFYEKMQSDKGSIPDRFSAQQFSDYHSELNMSSLELGDSALYFCASSARDLVNYGYTFGSGTRLTVV.

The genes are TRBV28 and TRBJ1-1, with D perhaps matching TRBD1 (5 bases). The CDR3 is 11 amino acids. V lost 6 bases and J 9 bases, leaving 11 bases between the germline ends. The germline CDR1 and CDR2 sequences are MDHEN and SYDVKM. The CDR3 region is CASRDRWQAFF. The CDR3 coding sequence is TGTGCCAGCAGAGACAGATGGCAAGCTTTCTTT.

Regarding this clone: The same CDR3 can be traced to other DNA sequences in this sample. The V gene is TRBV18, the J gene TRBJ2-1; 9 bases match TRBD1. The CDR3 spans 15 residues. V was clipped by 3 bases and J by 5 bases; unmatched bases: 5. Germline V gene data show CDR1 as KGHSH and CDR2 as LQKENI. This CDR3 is CASSPPGQGDNEQFF. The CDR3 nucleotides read TGTGCCAGCTCACCCCCGGGACAGGGCGACAATGAGCAGTTCTTC.

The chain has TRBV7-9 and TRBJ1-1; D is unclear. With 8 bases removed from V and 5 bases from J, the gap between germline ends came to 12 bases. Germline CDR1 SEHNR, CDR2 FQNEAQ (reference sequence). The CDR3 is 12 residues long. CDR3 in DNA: TGTGCCAGCGGAGGAGGCGGGACTGAAGCTTTCTTT. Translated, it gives CASGGGGTEAFF.

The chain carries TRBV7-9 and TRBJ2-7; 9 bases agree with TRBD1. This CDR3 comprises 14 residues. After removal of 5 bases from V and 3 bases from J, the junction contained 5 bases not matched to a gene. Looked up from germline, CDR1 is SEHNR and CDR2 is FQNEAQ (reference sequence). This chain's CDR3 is CASSPGTGIYEQYF. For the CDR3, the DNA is TGTGCCAGCAGCCCCGGGACAGGGATCTACGAGCAGTACTTC.

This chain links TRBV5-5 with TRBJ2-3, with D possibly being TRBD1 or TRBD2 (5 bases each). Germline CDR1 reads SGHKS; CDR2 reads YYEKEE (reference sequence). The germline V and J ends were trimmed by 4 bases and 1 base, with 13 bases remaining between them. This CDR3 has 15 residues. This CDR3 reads CASSDGTPRTDTQYF. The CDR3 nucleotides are TGTGCCAGCAGCGATGGGACCCCGCGCACAGATACGCAGTATTTT.